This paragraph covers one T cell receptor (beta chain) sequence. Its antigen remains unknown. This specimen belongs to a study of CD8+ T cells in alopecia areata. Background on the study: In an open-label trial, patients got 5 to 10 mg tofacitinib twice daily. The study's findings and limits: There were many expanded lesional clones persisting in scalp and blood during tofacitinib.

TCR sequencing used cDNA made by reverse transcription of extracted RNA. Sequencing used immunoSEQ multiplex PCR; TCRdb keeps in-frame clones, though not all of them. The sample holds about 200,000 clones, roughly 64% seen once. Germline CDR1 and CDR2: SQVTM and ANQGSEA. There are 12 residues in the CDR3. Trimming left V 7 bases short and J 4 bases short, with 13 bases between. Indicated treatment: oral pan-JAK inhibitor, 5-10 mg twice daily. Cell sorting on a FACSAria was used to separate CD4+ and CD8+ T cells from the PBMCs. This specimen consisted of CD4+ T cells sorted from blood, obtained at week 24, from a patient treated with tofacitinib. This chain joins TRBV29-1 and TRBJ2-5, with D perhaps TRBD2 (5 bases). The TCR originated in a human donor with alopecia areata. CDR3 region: CSGSVEGETQYF. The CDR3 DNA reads TGCAGCGGATCCGTCGAGGGAGAGACCCAGTACTTC.